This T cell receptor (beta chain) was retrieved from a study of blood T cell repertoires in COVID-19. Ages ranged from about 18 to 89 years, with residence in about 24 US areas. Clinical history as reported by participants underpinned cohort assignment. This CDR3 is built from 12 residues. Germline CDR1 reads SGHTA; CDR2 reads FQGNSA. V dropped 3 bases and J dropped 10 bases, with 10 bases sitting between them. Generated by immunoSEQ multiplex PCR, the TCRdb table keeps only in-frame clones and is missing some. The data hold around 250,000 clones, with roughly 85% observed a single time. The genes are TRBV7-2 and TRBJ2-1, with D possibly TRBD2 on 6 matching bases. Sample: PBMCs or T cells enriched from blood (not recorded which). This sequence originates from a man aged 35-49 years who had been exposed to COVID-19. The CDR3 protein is CASSFYGSEQFF. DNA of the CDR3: TGTGCCAGCAGCTTTTACGGGAGCGAGCAGTTCTTC.